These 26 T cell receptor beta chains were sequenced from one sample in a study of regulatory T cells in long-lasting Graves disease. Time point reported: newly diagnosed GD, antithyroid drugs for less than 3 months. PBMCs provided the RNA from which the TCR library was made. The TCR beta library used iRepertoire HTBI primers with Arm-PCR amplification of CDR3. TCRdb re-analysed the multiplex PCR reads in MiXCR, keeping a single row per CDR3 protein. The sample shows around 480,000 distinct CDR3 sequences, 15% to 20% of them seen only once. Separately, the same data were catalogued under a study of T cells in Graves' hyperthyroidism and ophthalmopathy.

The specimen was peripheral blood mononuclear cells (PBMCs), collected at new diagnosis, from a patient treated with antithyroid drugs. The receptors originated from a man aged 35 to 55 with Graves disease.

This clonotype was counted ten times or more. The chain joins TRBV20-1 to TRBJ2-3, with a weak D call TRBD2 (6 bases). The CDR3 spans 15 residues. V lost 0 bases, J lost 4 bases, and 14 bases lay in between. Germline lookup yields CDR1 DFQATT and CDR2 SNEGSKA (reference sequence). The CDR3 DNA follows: TGCAGTGCTAGAGATCAAGGAACTAGCCCAGATACGCAGTATTTT. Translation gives CSARDQGTSPDTQYF.

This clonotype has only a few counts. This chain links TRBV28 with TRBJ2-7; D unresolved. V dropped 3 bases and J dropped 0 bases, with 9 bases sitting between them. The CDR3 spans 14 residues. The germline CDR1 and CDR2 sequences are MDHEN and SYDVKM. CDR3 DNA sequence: TGTGCCAGCAGTTTTGCTGAGGCCTCCTACGAGCAGTACTTC. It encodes CASSFAEASYEQYF.

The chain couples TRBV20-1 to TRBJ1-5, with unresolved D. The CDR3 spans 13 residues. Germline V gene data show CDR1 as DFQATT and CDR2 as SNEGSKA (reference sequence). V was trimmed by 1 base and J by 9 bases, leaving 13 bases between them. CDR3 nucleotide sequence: TGCAGTGCTAGAGGTGGACGGTCCGGGCCCCAGCATTTT. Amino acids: CSARGGRSGPQHF.

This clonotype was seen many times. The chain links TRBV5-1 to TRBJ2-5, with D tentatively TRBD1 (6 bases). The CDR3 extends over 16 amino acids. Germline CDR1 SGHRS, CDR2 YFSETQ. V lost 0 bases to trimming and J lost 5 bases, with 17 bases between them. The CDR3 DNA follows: TGCGCCAGCAGCTTGGAGGTCAGGGGCGCTCGGGAGACCCAGTACTTC. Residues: CASSLEVRGARETQYF.

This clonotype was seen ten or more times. The CDR3 region is CASSLAVNQETQYF. The CDR3 DNA is TGTGCCAGCAGCTTGGCAGTGAACCAAGAGACCCAGTACTTC. V and J are TRBV5-6 and TRBJ2-5; D not certain. V was clipped by 0 bases and J by 0 bases, with 6 bases between them. The CDR3 covers 14 residues. In germline, CDR1 is SGHDT, CDR2 YYEEEE. The entire variable domain, with the rest obtained from reference TRBV5-6 and TRBJ2-5, is as follows: DAGVTQSPTHLIKTRGQQVTLRCSPKSGHDTVSWYQQALGQGPQFIFQYYEEEERQRGNFPDRFSGHQFPNYSSELNVNALLLGDSALYLCASSLAVNQETQYFGPGTRLLVL.

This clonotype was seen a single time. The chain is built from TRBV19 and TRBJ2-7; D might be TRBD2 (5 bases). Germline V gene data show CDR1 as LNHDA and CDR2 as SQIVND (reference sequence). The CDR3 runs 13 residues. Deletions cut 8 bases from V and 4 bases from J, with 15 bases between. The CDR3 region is CASGLATKYEQYF. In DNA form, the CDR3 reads TGTGCCAGTGGTCTCGCGACTAAATACGAGCAGTACTTC.

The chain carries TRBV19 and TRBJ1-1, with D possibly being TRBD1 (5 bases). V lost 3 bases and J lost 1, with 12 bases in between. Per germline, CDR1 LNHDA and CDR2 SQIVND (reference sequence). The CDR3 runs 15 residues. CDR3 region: CASSIGGVGNTEAFF. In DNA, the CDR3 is TGTGCCAGTAGTATTGGGGGTGTGGGGAACACTGAAGCTTTCTTT.

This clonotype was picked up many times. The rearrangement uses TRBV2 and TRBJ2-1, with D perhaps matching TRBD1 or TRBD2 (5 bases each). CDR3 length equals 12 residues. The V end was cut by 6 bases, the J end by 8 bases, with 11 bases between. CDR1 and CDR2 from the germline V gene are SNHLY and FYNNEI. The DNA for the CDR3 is TGTGCCAGCAGCCGGATGGGGGATGAGCAGTTCTTC. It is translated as CASSRMGDEQFF.

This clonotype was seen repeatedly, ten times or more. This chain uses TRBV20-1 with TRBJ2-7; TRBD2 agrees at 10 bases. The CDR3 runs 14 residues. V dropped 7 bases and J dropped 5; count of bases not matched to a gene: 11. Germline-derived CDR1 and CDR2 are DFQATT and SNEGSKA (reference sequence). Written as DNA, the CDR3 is TGCAGTGTCAGGCCAGCGGGAGGGCGGAACGAGCAGTACTTC. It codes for CSVRPAGGRNEQYF.

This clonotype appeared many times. The CDR3 protein is CATGLSPGLGHNEQFF. CDR3 DNA sequence: TGTGCCACCGGACTTTCCCCGGGACTAGGCCACAATGAGCAGTTCTTC. The rearrangement joins TRBV11-1 to TRBJ2-1; 8 bases match TRBD2. The CDR3 runs 16 residues. CDR1 is SGHAT and CDR2 is FQDESV in the germline V gene (reference sequence). The V and J ends lost 10 bases and 5 bases, in that order; junction bases with no gene match: 16.

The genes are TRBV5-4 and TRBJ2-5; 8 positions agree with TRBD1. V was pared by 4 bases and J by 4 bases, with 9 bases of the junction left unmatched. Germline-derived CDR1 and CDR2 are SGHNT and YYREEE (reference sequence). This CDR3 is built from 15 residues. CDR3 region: CASSQGQEGRETQYF. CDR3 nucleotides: TGTGCCAGCAGCCAGGGACAGGAGGGAAGAGAGACCCAGTACTTC. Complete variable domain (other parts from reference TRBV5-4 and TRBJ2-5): ETGVTQSPTHLIKTRGQQVTLRCSSQSGHNTVSWYQQALGQGPQFIFQYYREEENGRGNFPPRFSGLQFPNYSSELNVNALELDDSALYLCASSQGQEGRETQYFGPGTRLLVL.

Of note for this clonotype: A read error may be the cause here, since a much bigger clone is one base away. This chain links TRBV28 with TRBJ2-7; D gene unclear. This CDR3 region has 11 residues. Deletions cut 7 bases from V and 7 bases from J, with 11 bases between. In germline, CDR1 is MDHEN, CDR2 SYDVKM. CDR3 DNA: TGTGCCAGCACCGTACTGGATGAGCAGTACTTC. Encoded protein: CASTVLDEQYF.

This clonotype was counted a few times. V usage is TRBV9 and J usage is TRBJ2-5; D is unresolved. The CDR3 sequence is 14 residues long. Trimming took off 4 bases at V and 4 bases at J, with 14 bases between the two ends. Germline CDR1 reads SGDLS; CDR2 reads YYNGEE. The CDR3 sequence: CASSLGDPGETQYF. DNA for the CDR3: TGTGCCAGCAGCTTAGGAGATCCGGGAGAGACCCAGTACTTC. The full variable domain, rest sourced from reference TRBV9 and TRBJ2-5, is DSGVTQTPKHLITATGQRVTLRCSPRSGDLSVYWYQQSLDQGLQFLIQYYNGEERAKGNILERFSAQQFPDLHSELNLSSLELGDSALYFCASSLGDPGETQYFGPGTRLLVL.

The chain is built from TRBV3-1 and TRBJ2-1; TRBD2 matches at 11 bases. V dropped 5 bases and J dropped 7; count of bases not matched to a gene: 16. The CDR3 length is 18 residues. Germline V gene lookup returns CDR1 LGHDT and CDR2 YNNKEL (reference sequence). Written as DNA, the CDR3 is TGTGCCAGCAGCGACACAACTATACTAGCGGGAGTGGGGAATGAGCAGTTCTTC. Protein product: CASSDTTILAGVGNEQFF.

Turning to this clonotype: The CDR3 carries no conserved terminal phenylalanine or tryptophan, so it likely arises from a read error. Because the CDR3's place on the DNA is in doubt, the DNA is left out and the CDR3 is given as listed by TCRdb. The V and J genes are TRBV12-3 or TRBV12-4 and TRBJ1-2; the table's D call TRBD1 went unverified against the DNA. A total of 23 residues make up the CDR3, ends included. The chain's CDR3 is CASSLPSSGANVLTFGAGYGYTL.

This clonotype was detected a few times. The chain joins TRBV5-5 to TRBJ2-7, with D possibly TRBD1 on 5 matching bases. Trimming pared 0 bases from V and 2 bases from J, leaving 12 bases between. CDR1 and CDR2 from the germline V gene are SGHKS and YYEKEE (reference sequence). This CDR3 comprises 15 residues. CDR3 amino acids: CASSLGSGFPYEQYF. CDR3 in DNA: TGTGCCAGCAGCTTGGGTTCAGGGTTCCCCTACGAGCAGTACTTC.

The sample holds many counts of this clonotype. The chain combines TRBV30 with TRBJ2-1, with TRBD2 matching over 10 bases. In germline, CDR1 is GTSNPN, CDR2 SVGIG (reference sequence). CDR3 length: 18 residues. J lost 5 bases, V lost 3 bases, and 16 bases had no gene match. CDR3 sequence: CAWRLGVLAGVPNNEQFF. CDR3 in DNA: TGTGCCTGGAGGCTCGGCGTCCTAGCGGGAGTCCCCAACAATGAGCAGTTCTTC.

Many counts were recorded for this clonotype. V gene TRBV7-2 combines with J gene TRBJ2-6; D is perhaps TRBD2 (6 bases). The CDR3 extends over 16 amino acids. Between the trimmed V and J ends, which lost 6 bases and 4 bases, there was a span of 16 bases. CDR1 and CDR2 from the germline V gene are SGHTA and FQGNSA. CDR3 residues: CASSYKRVVGANVLTF. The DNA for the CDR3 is TGTGCCAGCAGTTATAAGCGGGTGGTAGGGGCCAACGTCCTGACTTTC.

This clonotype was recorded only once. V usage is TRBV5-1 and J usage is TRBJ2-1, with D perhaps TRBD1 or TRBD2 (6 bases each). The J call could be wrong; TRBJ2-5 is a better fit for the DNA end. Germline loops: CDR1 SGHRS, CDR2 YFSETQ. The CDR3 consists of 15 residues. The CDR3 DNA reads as TGCGCCAGCAGCTTGACACGGGGGCGAGGAGAGACCCAGTACTTC. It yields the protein CASSLTRGRGETQYF.

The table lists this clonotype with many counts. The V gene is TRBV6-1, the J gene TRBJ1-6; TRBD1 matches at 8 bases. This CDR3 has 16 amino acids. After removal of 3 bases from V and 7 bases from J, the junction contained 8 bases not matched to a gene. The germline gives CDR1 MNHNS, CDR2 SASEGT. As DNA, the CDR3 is TGTGCCAGCAGTGACCCCGGACAGGGACGGAATTCACCCCTCCACTTT. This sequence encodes CASSDPGQGRNSPLHF.

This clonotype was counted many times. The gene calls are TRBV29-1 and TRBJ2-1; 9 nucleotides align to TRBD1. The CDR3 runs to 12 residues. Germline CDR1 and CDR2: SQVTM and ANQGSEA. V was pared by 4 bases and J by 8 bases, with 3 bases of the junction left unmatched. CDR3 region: CSVGGQGYEQFF. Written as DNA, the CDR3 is TGCAGCGTTGGGGGACAGGGCTATGAGCAGTTCTTC.

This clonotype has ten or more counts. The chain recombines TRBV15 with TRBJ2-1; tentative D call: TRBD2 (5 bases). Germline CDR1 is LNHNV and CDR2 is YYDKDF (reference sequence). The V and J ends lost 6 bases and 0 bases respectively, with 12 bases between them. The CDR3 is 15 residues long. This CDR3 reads CATSGRRGSYNEQFF. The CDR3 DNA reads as TGTGCCACCAGTGGCCGCCGGGGCTCCTACAATGAGCAGTTCTTC.

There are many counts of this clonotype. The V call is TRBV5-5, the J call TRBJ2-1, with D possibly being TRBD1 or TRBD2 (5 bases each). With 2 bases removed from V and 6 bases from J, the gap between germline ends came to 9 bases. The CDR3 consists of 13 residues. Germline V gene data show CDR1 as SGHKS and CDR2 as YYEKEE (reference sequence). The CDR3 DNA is TGTGCCAGCAGCTTTTATGGGGGCAATGAGCAGTTCTTC. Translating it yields CASSFYGGNEQFF.

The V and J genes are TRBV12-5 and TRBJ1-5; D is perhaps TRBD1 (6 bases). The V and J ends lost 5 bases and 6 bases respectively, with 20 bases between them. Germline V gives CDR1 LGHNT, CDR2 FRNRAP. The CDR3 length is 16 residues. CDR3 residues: CASGTELAGVGQPQHF. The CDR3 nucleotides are TGTGCTAGTGGTACCGAACTCGCAGGGGTAGGTCAGCCCCAGCATTTT.

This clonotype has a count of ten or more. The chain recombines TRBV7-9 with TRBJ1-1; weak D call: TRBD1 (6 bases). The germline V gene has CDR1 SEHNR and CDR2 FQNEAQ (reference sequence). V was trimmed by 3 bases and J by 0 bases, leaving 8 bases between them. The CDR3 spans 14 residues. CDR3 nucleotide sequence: TGTGCCAGCAGCTTGACAGGCATGAACACTGAAGCTTTCTTT. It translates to CASSLTGMNTEAFF.

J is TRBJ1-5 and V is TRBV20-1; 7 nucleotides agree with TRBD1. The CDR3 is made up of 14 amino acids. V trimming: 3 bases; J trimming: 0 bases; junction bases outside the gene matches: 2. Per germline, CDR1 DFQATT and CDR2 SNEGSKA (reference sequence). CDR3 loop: CSASGTDSNQPQHF. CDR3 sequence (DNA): TGCAGTGCTAGCGGGACAGATAGCAATCAGCCCCAGCATTTT.